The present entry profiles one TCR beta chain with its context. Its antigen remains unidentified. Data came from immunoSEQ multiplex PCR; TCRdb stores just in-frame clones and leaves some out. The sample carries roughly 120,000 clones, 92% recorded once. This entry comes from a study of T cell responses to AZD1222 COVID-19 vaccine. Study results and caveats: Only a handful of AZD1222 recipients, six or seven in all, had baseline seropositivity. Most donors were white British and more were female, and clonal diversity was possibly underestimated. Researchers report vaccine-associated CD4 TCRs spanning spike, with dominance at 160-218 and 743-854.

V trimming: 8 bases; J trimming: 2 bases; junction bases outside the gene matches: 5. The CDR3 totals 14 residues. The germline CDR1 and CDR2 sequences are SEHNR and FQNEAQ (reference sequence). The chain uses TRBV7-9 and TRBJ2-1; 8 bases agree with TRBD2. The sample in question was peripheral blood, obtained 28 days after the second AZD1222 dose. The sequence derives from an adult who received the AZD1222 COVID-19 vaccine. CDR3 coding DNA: TGTGCCAGCTTCAGCGGGAGTACCTACAATGAGCAGTTCTTC. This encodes CASFSGSTYNEQFF.